Listed here are 4 T cell receptor beta chains from one sample, sequenced in a study of shared clonotypes between healthy human individuals. CD8 cells classed as naive were CD45RO-negative and positively selected for CCR7, excluding terminally differentiated effector memory CD45RA+ cells. Method: immunoSEQ multiplex PCR; TCRdb's copy keeps in-frame clones and lacks some. The data hold about 590,000 clones, with 95% to 96% observed a single time. What was sequenced was naive CD8+ T cells sorted from blood. The receptors come from a woman aged 25-40 years in good health.

This clone came up once. This chain uses TRBV19 with TRBJ1-1, with D possibly TRBD1 on 5 matching bases. The germline V gene encodes CDR1 LNHDA and CDR2 SQIVND (reference sequence). The ends were cut back, 3 bases at V and 4 bases at J, with 12 bases in the middle. This CDR3 has 14 residues. CDR3 nucleotides: TGTGCCAGTAGTATCGGGGTGGGGGGCACTGAAGCTTTCTTT. Translating it yields CASSIGVGGTEAFF.

This chain links TRBV10-3 with TRBJ1-4; perhaps TRBD1 as D (5 bases). V dropped 2 bases and J dropped 5 bases, with 6 bases sitting between them. CDR3 length: 13 amino acids. The germline V gene has CDR1 ENHRY and CDR2 SYGVKD. The CDR3 spells CAISEGANEKLFF. The CDR3 DNA follows: TGTGCCATCAGTGAGGGGGCGAATGAAAAACTGTTTTTT.

The genes are TRBV13 and TRBJ1-1; the D is unclear. The CDR3 is 15 amino acids. Germline V gene sequence: CDR1 PRHDT, CDR2 FYEKMQ (reference sequence). Trimming left V 5 bases short and J 4 bases short, with 17 bases between. This CDR3 is CASSTPSQRSTEAFF. As DNA, the CDR3 is TGTGCCAGCAGCACGCCTTCTCAAAGGAGCACTGAAGCTTTCTTT.

The chain employs TRBV5-4 and TRBJ2-7, with TRBD1 matching over 10 bases. Germline lookup yields CDR1 SGHNT and CDR2 YYREEE (reference sequence). Trimming took 2 bases from V and 5 from J; bases not matched to a gene: 4. This CDR3 comprises 14 residues. This CDR3 reads CASSFDRGQNEQYF. In nucleotides, the CDR3 is TGTGCCAGCAGCTTCGACAGGGGGCAGAACGAGCAGTACTTC. The full variable domain, rest sourced from reference TRBV5-4 and TRBJ2-7, is ETGVTQSPTHLIKTRGQQVTLRCSSQSGHNTVSWYQQALGQGPQFIFQYYREEENGRGNFPPRFSGLQFPNYSSELNVNALELDDSALYLCASSFDRGQNEQYFGPGTRLTVT.